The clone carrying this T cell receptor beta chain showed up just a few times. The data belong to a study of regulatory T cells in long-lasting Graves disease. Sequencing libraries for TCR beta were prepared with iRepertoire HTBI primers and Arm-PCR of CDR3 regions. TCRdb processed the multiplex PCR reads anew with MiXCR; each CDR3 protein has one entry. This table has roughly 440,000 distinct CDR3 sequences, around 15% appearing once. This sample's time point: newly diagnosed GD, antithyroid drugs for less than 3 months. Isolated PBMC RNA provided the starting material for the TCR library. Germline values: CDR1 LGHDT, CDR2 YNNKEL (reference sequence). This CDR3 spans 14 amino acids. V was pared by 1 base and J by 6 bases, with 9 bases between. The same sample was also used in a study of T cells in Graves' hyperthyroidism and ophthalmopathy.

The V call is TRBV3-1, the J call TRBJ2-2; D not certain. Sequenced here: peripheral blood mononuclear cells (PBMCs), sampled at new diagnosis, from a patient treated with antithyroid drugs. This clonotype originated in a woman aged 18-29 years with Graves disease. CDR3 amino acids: CASSQAAAAGELFF. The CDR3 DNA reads TGTGCCAGCAGCCAAGCGGCCGCGGCCGGGGAGCTGTTTTTT.